Each of the 20 T cell receptor beta chains below was sequenced from the same sample in a study of identical twins. Via MiXCR, TCRdb re-called the 5' RACE reads, giving one row per CDR3 protein. The sample carries a few hundred thousand distinct CDR3 sequences, under 20% recorded once. The material sequenced was naive T cells sorted from blood. The receptors here all came from a man aged 50 or older in good health.

This clonotype was counted many times. The chain uses TRBV29-1 and TRBJ2-7, with 9 bases fitting TRBD2. Germline CDR1 reads SQVTM; CDR2 reads ANQGSEA. The CDR3 is 15 amino acids. Losses at the gene ends were 1 base for V and 3 bases for J; bases not matched to a gene: 7. Here the CDR3 DNA reads TGCAGCGTTGAAGTTGGGGTAGCGGGGGACTACGAGCAGTACTTC. Encoded protein: CSVEVGVAGDYEQYF.

In regard to this clonotype: A much larger clone differs from this one at a single base, so this may be a read error. V usage is TRBV11-2 and J usage is TRBJ2-1; 10 bases are a match to TRBD2. Germline V gene sequence: CDR1 SGHAT, CDR2 FQNNGV. CDR3 length equals 16 residues. This CDR3 reads CASSILLAGPKGEHFF. CDR3 DNA: TGTGCCAGCAGCATATTACTAGCGGGACCTAAAGGGGAGCACTTCTTC.

The CDR3 nucleotides read TGCAGCCAGGGACAGGGGGGAGATACGCAGTATTTT. Translating it yields CSQGQGGDTQYF. The chain is built from TRBV29-1 and TRBJ2-3; 11 positions agree with TRBD1. Germline V gene data show CDR1 as SQVTM and CDR2 as ANQGSEA. J gave up 5 bases and V 8 bases, and 3 bases lay outside the gene matches. This CDR3 is 12 amino acids long.

This clonotype was counted a few times. V gene TRBV6-1 combines with J gene TRBJ1-6; possible D gene TRBD1, 6 bases. With 4 bases removed from V and 3 bases from J, the gap between germline ends came to 16 bases. The CDR3 has 17 residues. Germline V CDR1 and CDR2: MNHNS, SASEGT. Here the CDR3 DNA reads TGTGCCAGCAGTGGTAGAGGGCAGGGGAACTATAATTCACCCCTCCACTTT. Translation: CASSGRGQGNYNSPLHF.

The chain carries TRBV7-6 and TRBJ2-7; TRBD1 aligns across 7 bases. Germline CDR1 reads SGHVS; CDR2 reads FNYEAQ. This CDR3 is 16 amino acids long. Unmatched junction bases numbered 14, after V lost 2 bases and J lost 7 bases. The CDR3, as DNA: TGTGCCAGCAGCTTACTTTTGGCAGGGGGTTGGAGTGAGCAGTACTTC. This encodes CASSLLLAGGWSEQYF.

This clonotype was counted ten times or more. The chain has TRBV19 and TRBJ2-1; either TRBD1 or TRBD2 may fit D (5 bases each). Trimming stripped 3 bases from V and 8 bases from J, with 11 bases between. The CDR3 extends over 13 amino acids. The germline CDR1 and CDR2 sequences are LNHDA and SQIVND (reference sequence). CDR3 protein: CASSIGAWDEQFF. The CDR3, as DNA: TGTGCCAGTAGTATCGGGGCTTGGGATGAGCAGTTCTTC.

This clonotype was observed at least ten times. CDR3 coding DNA: TGTGCCAGTCGACTAGCGGGAAACACAGATACGCAGTATTTT. Protein sequence: CASRLAGNTDTQYF. This chain connects TRBV6-1 to TRBJ2-3; 11 nucleotides align to TRBD2. Germline lookup yields CDR1 MNHNS and CDR2 SASEGT. The trim removed 9 bases at V and 2 bases at J, leaving 4 bases unmatched. The CDR3 is made up of 14 amino acids.

This clonotype was observed a handful of times. CDR3 in amino acids: CASSLVAGGYDEQFF. Here the CDR3 DNA reads TGTGCCAGCAGCTTAGTAGCGGGAGGGTATGATGAGCAGTTCTTC. The gene calls are TRBV7-2 and TRBJ2-1; 11 bases agree with TRBD2. Germline values: CDR1 SGHTA, CDR2 FQGNSA. The V gene end was trimmed by 1 base and the J gene end by 8 bases; junction bases not matched to a gene: 4. This CDR3 spans 15 amino acids.

The chain links TRBV7-2 to TRBJ1-1; TRBD1 matches 7 bases. V gave up 3 bases and J gave up 0 bases; unmatched junction bases: 7. The CDR3 covers 16 residues. Germline loops: CDR1 SGHTA, CDR2 FQGNSA. The CDR3 reads CASSFLSRGMNTEAFF. CDR3 bases: TGTGCCAGCAGCTTTCTCTCCAGGGGGATGAACACTGAAGCTTTCTTT.

V and J are TRBV5-1 and TRBJ2-3, with 7 bases aligning to TRBD1. V was pared by 5 bases and J by 2 bases, with 5 bases of the junction left unmatched. This CDR3 has 14 residues. Germline loops: CDR1 SGHRS, CDR2 YFSETQ. This CDR3 reads CASRSGQFTDTQYF. Here the CDR3 DNA reads TGCGCCAGCAGATCGGGACAGTTCACAGATACGCAGTATTTT.

This clonotype occurred a few times. This chain links TRBV28 with TRBJ1-2, with 8 positions matching TRBD1. Germline V gene sequence: CDR1 MDHEN, CDR2 SYDVKM. CDR3 length: 14 residues. V shed 4 bases and J 4 bases; nucleotides not matched to a gene: 5. The DNA for the CDR3 is TGTGCCAGCAGTTCCAGGGGGCCGTTCTATGGCTACACCTTC. Translated: CASSSRGPFYGYTF.

This clonotype has at least ten counts. The V and J genes are TRBV6-1 and TRBJ1-1, with D maybe TRBD1 (5 bases). This CDR3 spans 16 amino acids. CDR1 is MNHNS and CDR2 is SASEGT in the germline V gene. V lost 6 bases, J lost 5 bases, and 22 bases lay in between. The CDR3 nucleotides are TGTGCCAGCAGGTCACCCCATGGTGGGGGGAGGACTGAAGCTTTCTTT. Translation: CASRSPHGGGRTEAFF.

This clonotype occurred a few times. J is TRBJ1-1 and V is TRBV7-8; D possibly corresponds to TRBD1 (6 bases). This CDR3 is 17 amino acids long. From germline, CDR1 is SGHVS and CDR2 FQNEAQ. With 1 base removed from V and 7 bases from J, the gap between germline ends came to 22 bases. The CDR3 bases are TGTGCCAGCAGCTTAGGGAGTGTGGGCAGGGGATCGAGTGAAGCTTTCTTT. This encodes CASSLGSVGRGSSEAFF.

The sample holds a few counts of this clonotype. This sequence joins TRBV12-3 or TRBV12-4 and TRBJ2-3; 16 bases are a match to TRBD2. V dropped 5 bases and J dropped 0; count of bases not matched to a gene: 8. There are 19 residues in the CDR3. The CDR3 nucleotides read TGTGCCAGCAGTCAATCCGGGACTAGCGGGGGGGTAAGCACAGATACGCAGTATTTT. It is translated as CASSQSGTSGGVSTDTQYF.

This clonotype was detected many times. This rearrangement joins TRBV20-1 to TRBJ2-3, with a weak D call TRBD2 (6 bases). Germline CDR1 reads DFQATT; CDR2 reads SNEGSKA (reference sequence). The CDR3 runs to 15 residues. V was shortened by 2 bases and J by 2 bases, with 14 bases between the two germline ends. CDR3 nucleotides: TGCAGTGCTAGAAAACTAGCTTCGAACACAGATACGCAGTATTTT. This codes for CSARKLASNTDTQYF.

A few counts support this clonotype. This chain connects TRBV20-1 to TRBJ2-1; 14 bases fit TRBD2. The CDR3 totals 18 residues. Germline lookup yields CDR1 DFQATT and CDR2 SNEGSKA (reference sequence). The V gene end was trimmed by 1 base and the J gene end by 2 bases; junction bases not matched to a gene: 7. The CDR3 DNA reads TGCAGTGCTAGAGCCGGGACTAGCGGGAGTCATCCCTACAATGAGCAGTTCTTC. Amino acids: CSARAGTSGSHPYNEQFF.

The V and J genes are TRBV4-2 and TRBJ2-7; maybe TRBD2 (6 bases). The CDR3 has 16 amino acids. Germline CDR1 and CDR2: LGHNA and YNFKEQ. V was shortened by 5 bases and J by 2 bases, with 19 bases between the two germline ends. This chain's CDR3 is CASSNTRGLLAYEQYF. The CDR3 bases are TGTGCCAGCAGCAACACGCGGGGCTTACTAGCCTACGAGCAGTACTTC.

Only a few counts were recorded for this clonotype. The J gene is TRBJ2-7, the V gene TRBV20-1; D remains unclear. Germline CDR1 is DFQATT and CDR2 is SNEGSKA (reference sequence). This CDR3 has 14 residues. Trimming pared 6 bases from V and 2 bases from J, leaving 17 bases between. The CDR3 here is CSAPTAVTTYEQYF. DNA for the CDR3: TGCAGTGCCCCTACTGCGGTTACAACCTACGAGCAGTACTTC.

The chain links TRBV7-2 to TRBJ1-5; TRBD1 matches at 11 bases. The V and J ends lost 0 bases and 7 bases, in that order; junction bases with no gene match: 8. CDR3 length equals 17 residues. The germline gives CDR1 SGHTA, CDR2 FQGNSA. CDR3 coding DNA: TGTGCCAGCAGCTTAGCCCGGACAGGGGGCGGGGAACAGCCCCAGCATTTT. It encodes CASSLARTGGGEQPQHF.

The chain is built from TRBV10-3 and TRBJ2-1; D is possibly TRBD1 or TRBD2 (5 bases each). The V gene lost 5 bases and the J gene lost 0 bases, with 11 bases spanning the gap. Germline CDR1 is ENHRY and CDR2 is SYGVKD. This CDR3 spans 15 amino acids. The CDR3 region has the DNA TGTGCCATCAGTCGGGGCTCGAGCTCCTACAATGAGCAGTTCTTC. Protein product: CAISRGSSSYNEQFF.